Presented here are 9 T cell receptor beta chains from one specimen sequenced in a study of PD-L1 blockade in urothelial cancer. The repertoire was sequenced with immunoSEQ multiplex PCR; TCRdb's copy has only in-frame clones and lacks some. The sample lists tens of thousands of clones, roughly nine tenths occurring once. This material consisted of PBMCs, taken around atezolizumab (anti-PD-L1) treatment. The receptor set was obtained from a woman in her seventies with urothelial cancer.

This chain connects TRBV4-2 to TRBJ2-4; tentative D call: TRBD2 (6 bases). The CDR3 consists of 16 residues. Between the trimmed V and J ends, which lost 1 base and 0 bases, there was a span of 10 bases. The germline V gene has CDR1 LGHNA and CDR2 YNFKEQ. CDR3 nucleotides: TGTGCCAGCAGCCAAGGGGACTCATTAGCCAAAAACATTCAGTACTTC. The encoded protein is CASSQGDSLAKNIQYF.

The V gene is TRBV27, the J gene TRBJ2-5, with a weak D call TRBD2 (6 bases). Trimming left V 6 bases short and J 3 bases short, with 11 bases between. Per the germline V gene, CDR1 is MNHEY and CDR2 is SMNVEV (reference sequence). The CDR3 has 13 residues. Here the CDR3 reads CASSSWGEETQYF. The DNA for the CDR3 is TGTGCCAGCAGCTCCTGGGGGGAAGAGACCCAGTACTTC.

The chain is built from TRBV7-3 and TRBJ2-2, with TRBD1 matching 10 bases. The junction had 4 bases not matched to a gene; V was cut back by 0 bases and J by 6 bases. CDR1 is SGHTA, CDR2 FQGTGA, per germline. The CDR3 loop spans 16 amino acids. The CDR3 loop is CASSLTLGQGPGELFF. The CDR3 DNA reads as TGTGCCAGCAGCTTAACGTTGGGACAGGGGCCCGGGGAGCTGTTTTTT.

The rearrangement links TRBV19 to TRBJ1-5; unclear D gene. Germline assignment: CDR1 LNHDA and CDR2 SQIVND (reference sequence). This CDR3 is built from 13 residues. The V end was cut by 0 bases, the J end by 7 bases, with 7 bases between. CDR3 region: CASSIDPHQPQHF. The CDR3 nucleotides are TGTGCCAGTAGTATAGACCCACACCAGCCCCAGCATTTT.

V is TRBV7-9 and J is TRBJ1-1; TRBD1 is a possible D gene (5 bases). Germline V CDR1 and CDR2: SEHNR, FQNEAQ (reference sequence). The CDR3 extends over 16 amino acids. Trimming pared 4 bases from V and 1 base from J, leaving 16 bases between. This chain's CDR3 is CASSWRGYRKNTEAFF. The CDR3 bases are TGTGCCAGCAGCTGGCGCGGCTACAGGAAGAACACTGAAGCTTTCTTT.

This clone was observed a few times. This chain joins TRBV5-1 and TRBJ2-7; 14 bases match TRBD2. The CDR3 is made up of 16 amino acids. Germline V gene lookup returns CDR1 SGHRS and CDR2 YFSETQ. V was clipped by 4 bases and J by 5 bases; unmatched bases: 8. CDR3 in amino acids: CASSQTSGRAIDEQYF. The CDR3 coding sequence is TGCGCCAGCAGCCAGACTAGCGGGAGGGCCATCGACGAGCAGTACTTC.

This clone appeared a single time. The J gene is TRBJ2-7, the V gene TRBV6-1, with a tentative D call TRBD1 (6 bases). CDR3 size: 15 residues. V was cut by 6 bases and J by 2 bases, with 17 bases left in between. Looked up from germline, CDR1 is MNHNS and CDR2 is SASEGT. CDR3 in DNA: TGTGCCAGCAGAACCGGGGCAGGGGCCACCTACGAGCAGTACTTC. It encodes CASRTGAGATYEQYF.

The chain is built from TRBV11-2 and TRBJ2-7, with 10 bases that match TRBD1. The germline V gene encodes CDR1 SGHAT and CDR2 FQNNGV. The CDR3 totals 16 residues. With V trimmed by 3 bases and J by 0 bases, 5 bases remained unmatched. In DNA form, the CDR3 reads TGTGCCAGCAGCTTGACAGGGGGCGAGACCTCCTACGAGCAGTACTTC. Its protein product is CASSLTGGETSYEQYF.

A few counts support this clone. This rearrangement joins TRBV7-2 to TRBJ2-7; 7 nucleotides line up with TRBD1. Germline assignment: CDR1 SGHTA and CDR2 FQGNSA. The CDR3 covers 15 residues. Trimming cost V 3 bases and J 3 bases; bases outside gene matches: 8. CDR3 sequence (DNA): TGTGCCAGCAGCTTCAGTCGGGACAGCATCTACGAGCAGTACTTC. It yields the protein CASSFSRDSIYEQYF.